What follows describes a single TCR beta chain. This CDR3 is built from 13 residues. The ends lost 9 bases at V and 4 bases at J; junction bases unmatched: 7. Looked up from germline, CDR1 is MNHEY and CDR2 is SMNVEV (reference sequence). Method: immunoSEQ multiplex PCR; TCRdb's copy keeps in-frame clones and lacks some. This table has around 110,000 clones, over 90% appearing once. This entry belongs to a study of control samples from healthy donors and cancer patients. This rearrangement joins TRBV27 to TRBJ1-2, with 8 nucleotides matching TRBD1. The sequence was collected from a man aged 25-45 years in good health. Specimen: blood. CDR3 in DNA: TGTGCCAGTGGACAGGGCATTTTCTATGGCTACACCTTC. It yields the protein CASGQGIFYGYTF.